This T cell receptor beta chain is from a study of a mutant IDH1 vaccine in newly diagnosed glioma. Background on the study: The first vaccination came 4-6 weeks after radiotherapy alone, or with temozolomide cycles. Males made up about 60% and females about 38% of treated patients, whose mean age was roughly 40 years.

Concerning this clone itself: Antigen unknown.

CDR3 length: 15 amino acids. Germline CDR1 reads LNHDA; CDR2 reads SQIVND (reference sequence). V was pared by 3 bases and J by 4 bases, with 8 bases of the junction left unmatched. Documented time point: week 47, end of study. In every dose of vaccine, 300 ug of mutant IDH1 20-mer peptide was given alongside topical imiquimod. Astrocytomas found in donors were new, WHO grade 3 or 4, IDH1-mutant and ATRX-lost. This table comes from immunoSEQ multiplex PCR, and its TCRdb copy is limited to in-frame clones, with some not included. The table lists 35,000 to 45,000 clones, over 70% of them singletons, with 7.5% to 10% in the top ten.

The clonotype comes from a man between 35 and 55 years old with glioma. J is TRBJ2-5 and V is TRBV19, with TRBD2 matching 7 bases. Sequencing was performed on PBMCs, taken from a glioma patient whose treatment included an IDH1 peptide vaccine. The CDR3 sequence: CASSIPSAGRETQYF. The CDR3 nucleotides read TGTGCCAGTAGTATCCCCTCAGCGGGAAGAGAGACCCAGTACTTC.